Ten or more counts support the clone carrying this T cell receptor beta chain. Germline values: CDR1 ENHRY, CDR2 SYGVKD. The CDR3 totals 14 residues. Trimming took off 10 bases at V and 5 bases at J, with 17 bases between the two ends. It was RNA transcripts that yielded the amplified TCR beta CDR3 regions. An initial round of RT-PCR targeting the TCR CDR3 relied on the HTBI primer set. TCRdb called the multiplex PCR reads again in MiXCR, with one record for every CDR3 protein. The repertoire holds about 680,000 distinct CDR3 sequences, with 30% to 40% as singletons. These data are taken from a study of T cells in Graves' hyperthyroidism and ophthalmopathy. Patients aged 18 to 65 with hyperthyroidism were newly diagnosed, with duration under 2 months. Investigators excluded patients with uncontrolled infection, other autoimmune disease, pregnancy or lactation.

The chain joins TRBV10-3 to TRBJ2-2; D possibly uses TRBD1 or TRBD2 (5 bases each). The sequencing sample was made of blood. The source is a woman in her thirties or forties with Graves' hyperthyroidism. The CDR3 sequence is CATAVGRETGELFF. The CDR3 DNA reads TGTGCCACCGCAGTGGGACGCGAAACCGGGGAGCTGTTTTTT.